The 7 T cell receptor beta chains below come from one sample, sequenced in a study of blood T cell repertoires in COVID-19. The assay was immunoSEQ multiplex PCR, and TCRdb's table has in-frame clones only and misses some. This table has roughly 100,000 clones, approximately 86% appearing once. Sample: peripheral blood. The receptor source for this set is a woman of 80 years or more with acute or convalescent COVID-19.

The J gene is TRBJ2-5, the V gene TRBV7-3, with TRBD2 as a possible D gene (5 bases). Trimming stripped 1 base from V and 4 bases from J, with 10 bases between. Germline CDR1 is SGHTA and CDR2 is FQGTGA. The CDR3 loop spans 14 amino acids. Here the CDR3 reads CASSLKAGRETQYF. CDR3 DNA: TGTGCCAGCAGCTTAAAGGCGGGTAGAGAGACCCAGTACTTC.

The chain employs TRBV5-1 and TRBJ1-1; 9 positions match TRBD1. The CDR3 length is 13 residues. CDR1 is SGHRS, CDR2 YFSETQ, per germline. After removal of 4 bases from V and 5 bases from J, the junction contained 3 bases not matched to a gene. The CDR3 nucleotides are TGCGCCAGCAGCGGACAGGGGATGACTGAAGCTTTCTTT. Translating it yields CASSGQGMTEAFF.

This clone showed up just once. This chain joins TRBV2 and TRBJ2-6; D uncertain. The CDR3 is 16 residues long. Deletions cut 5 bases from V and 4 bases from J, with 15 bases between. Germline V CDR1 and CDR2: SNHLY, FYNNEI. CDR3 protein: CASSISGSSGANVLTF. Here the CDR3 DNA reads TGTGCCAGCAGTATCTCGGGTTCCTCAGGGGCCAACGTCCTGACTTTC.

Only one count was recorded for this clone. The chain is built from TRBV5-1 and TRBJ1-1, with a tentative D call TRBD1 (5 bases). Trimming cost V 6 bases and J 1 base, with 16 bases left between them. The length of the CDR3 is 15 residues. Germline assignment: CDR1 SGHRS and CDR2 YFSETQ. CDR3 sequence reads: CASTNPGHSNTEAFF. CDR3 sequence (DNA): TGCGCCAGCACCAACCCCGGACACTCGAACACTGAAGCTTTCTTT.

The rearrangement joins TRBV18 to TRBJ2-2; D is perhaps TRBD2 (5 bases). CDR1 and CDR2 (germline): KGHSH, LQKENI. The CDR3 has 15 residues. Trimming cost V 4 bases and J 5 bases, with 14 bases left between them. The CDR3 nucleotides are TGTGCCAGCTCACGAACTAGTGATCGGACCGGGGAGCTGTTTTTT. Its translation is CASSRTSDRTGELFF.

This sequence joins TRBV7-3 and TRBJ1-1; D may be TRBD1 (5 bases). Germline CDR1 SGHTA, CDR2 FQGTGA. This CDR3 has 13 amino acids. Trimming took off 4 bases at V and 3 bases at J, with 9 bases between the two ends. For the CDR3, the DNA is TGTGCCAGCAGCTCCGCGGGGCACACTGAAGCTTTCTTT. Protein product: CASSSAGHTEAFF.

In this sample, this clone turned up once. This chain connects TRBV15 to TRBJ1-6, with 7 bases fitting TRBD1. The V and J ends lost 2 bases and 10 bases, in that order; junction bases with no gene match: 11. CDR3 length equals 16 residues. The germline V gene has CDR1 LNHNV and CDR2 YYDKDF (reference sequence). The CDR3 reads CATSRNPTGRGSPLHF. The CDR3 DNA is TGTGCCACCAGCAGAAACCCGACAGGGAGAGGGTCACCCCTCCACTTT.